Given below is one T cell receptor beta chain in context. The CDR3 contains 16 residues. V lost 0 bases to trimming and J lost 11 bases, with 19 bases between them. The data derive from a study of T-cell reconstitution after alpha-beta-depleted transplantation in children. This sample's TCRbeta library carried unique molecular identifier barcodes. One entry per CDR3 protein results from TCRdb running MiXCR on the PCR reads. The data contain about 350,000 distinct CDR3 sequences, about a sixth of them singletons. Source: PBMCs, mostly from graft donor cells, taken 360 days after TCRalphabeta/CD19-depleted stem cell transplant. This TCR came from a male patient between 2 and 10 years old who had a stem cell transplant for acute lymphoblastic leukemia, so the T cells may come from the graft donor. The V call is TRBV12-3 or TRBV12-4, the J call TRBJ1-4, with D perhaps matching TRBD1 (5 bases). In DNA form, the CDR3 reads TGTGCCAGCAGTTTAGCGCTAATTGGGACTGAAGGGAAACTGTTTTTT. Encoded protein: CASSLALIGTEGKLFF.